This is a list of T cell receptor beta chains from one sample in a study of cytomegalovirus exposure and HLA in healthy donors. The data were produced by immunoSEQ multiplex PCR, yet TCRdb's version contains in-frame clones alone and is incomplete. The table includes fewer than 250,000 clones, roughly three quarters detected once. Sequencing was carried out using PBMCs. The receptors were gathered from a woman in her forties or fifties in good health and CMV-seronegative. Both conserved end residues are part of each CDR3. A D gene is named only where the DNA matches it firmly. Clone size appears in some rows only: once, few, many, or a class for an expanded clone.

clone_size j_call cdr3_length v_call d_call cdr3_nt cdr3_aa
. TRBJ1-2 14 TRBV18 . TGTGCCAGCTCACAACAGGGTGACTCGGATGGCTACACCTTC CASSQQGDSDGYTF
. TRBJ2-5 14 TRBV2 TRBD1 TGTGCCAGCATTTTCAGGGGGCGCGCGGAGACCCAGTACTTC CASIFRGRAETQYF
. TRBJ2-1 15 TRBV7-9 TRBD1 TGTGCCAGCAGCCGGGACAGGGTTCCAGGGAATGAGCAGTTCTTC CASSRDRVPGNEQFF
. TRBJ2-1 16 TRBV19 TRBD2 TGTGCCAGTAGTAATAGCGGGAGGGCATCATACAATGAGCAGTTCTTC CASSNSGRASYNEQFF
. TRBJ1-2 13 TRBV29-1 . TGCAGCGTACAGACAGGCGAGAACTATGGCTACACCTTC CSVQTGENYGYTF
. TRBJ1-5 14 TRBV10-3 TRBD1 TGTGCCATCAGTGGGGGACAGGAACATCAGCCCCAGCATTTT CAISGGQEHQPQHF
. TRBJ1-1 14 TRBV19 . TGTGCCACTCAGGTGGGAGGACGGAACACTGAAGCTTTCTTT CATQVGGRNTEAFF
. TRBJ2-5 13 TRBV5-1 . TGCGCCAGCAGCTCGACCGGGGGAGAGACCCAGTACTTC CASSSTGGETQYF
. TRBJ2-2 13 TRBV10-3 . TGTGCCACCCGGGACATGAACACCGGGGAGCTGTTTTTT CATRDMNTGELFF
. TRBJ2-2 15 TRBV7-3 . TGTGCCAGCAGCTTACGGAGACCCCCCACCGGGGAGCTGTTTTTT CASSLRRPPTGELFF
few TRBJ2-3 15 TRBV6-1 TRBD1 TGTGCCAGCACCGTAACAGGGGTCGGGACAGATACGCAGTATTTT CASTVTGVGTDTQYF
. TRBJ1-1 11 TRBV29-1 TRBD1 TGCAGCGCCCACAGGGGCGCTGAAGCTTTCTTT CSAHRGAEAFF
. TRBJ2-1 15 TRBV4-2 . TGTGCCAGCAGCCAAGAAGGGGGACCCTACAATGAGCAGTTCTTC CASSQEGGPYNEQFF
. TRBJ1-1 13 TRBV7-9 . TGTGCCAGCAGCTTTGAGGGTTACACTGAAGCTTTCTTT CASSFEGYTEAFF
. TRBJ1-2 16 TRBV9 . TGTGCCAGCAGCGTGGGGTGGGGGCTTGATAACTATGGCTACACCTTC CASSVGWGLDNYGYTF
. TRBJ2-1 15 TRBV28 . TGTGCCAGCAGTTTTCTTGCAGGGGGGTACAATGAGCAGTTCTTC CASSFLAGGYNEQFF
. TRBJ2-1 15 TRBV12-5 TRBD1 TGTGCTAGTGGTCCAGGGACAGGGGGATACAATGAGCAGTTCTTC CASGPGTGGYNEQFF
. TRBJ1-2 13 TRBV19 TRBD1 TGTGCCAGTAGGACAGGGGCTAACTATGGCTACACCTTC CASRTGANYGYTF
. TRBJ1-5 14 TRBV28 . TGTGCCAGCAGTCCCAGGGTTACTCGACAGCCCCAGCATTTT CASSPRVTRQPQHF
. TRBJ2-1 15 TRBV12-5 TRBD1 TGTGCTAGTGGTCCCGGACAGGTCACTTACAATGAGCAGTTCTTC CASGPGQVTYNEQFF
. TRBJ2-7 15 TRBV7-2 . TGTGCCAGCAGCCACAATGTAGGGGCCAGAGGTGAGCAGTACTTC CASSHNVGARGEQYF
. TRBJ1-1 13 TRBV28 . TGTGCCAGCAGTCAATCATTGGGGAGGGAAGCTTTCTTT CASSQSLGREAFF
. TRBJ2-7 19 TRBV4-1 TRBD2 TGCGCCAGCAGCCAATGGGGCGGAGGGGCTAGCGGGGTCTCCTACGAGCAGTACTTC CASSQWGGGASGVSYEQYF
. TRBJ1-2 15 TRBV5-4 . TGTGCCAGCAGCTTGGCATCGGGACTCCTCTCTGGCTACACCTTC CASSLASGLLSGYTF
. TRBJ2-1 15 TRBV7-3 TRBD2 TGTGCCAGCAGCCCCCGGCTAGCGGGAGAAGATGAGCAGTTCTTC CASSPRLAGEDEQFF
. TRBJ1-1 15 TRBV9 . TGTGCCAGCAGGGGGGTAGGGGGAGATGACACTGAAGCTTTCTTT CASRGVGGDDTEAFF
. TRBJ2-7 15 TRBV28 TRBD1 TGTGCCAGCAGACCGTTGGGGACAGGGGCGGGCGAGCAGTACTTC CASRPLGTGAGEQYF
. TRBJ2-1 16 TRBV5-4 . TGTGCCACCGAGGGGGGGGGCGGGACACCCTACAATGAGCAGTTCTTC CATEGGGGTPYNEQFF
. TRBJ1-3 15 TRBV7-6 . TGTGCCAGCAGCTTAGGGGGGGTTTCTGGAAACACCATATATTTT CASSLGGVSGNTIYF
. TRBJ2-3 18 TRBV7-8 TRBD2 TGTGCCAGCAGCCGATATACTAGCGGGGGTTCGAGCACAGATACGCAGTATTTT CASSRYTSGGSSTDTQYF
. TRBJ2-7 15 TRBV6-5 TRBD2 TGTGCCAGCAGTCCTCCCATGGCGGGAGGCTACGAGCAGTACTTC CASSPPMAGGYEQYF
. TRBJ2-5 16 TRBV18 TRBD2 TGTGCCAGCTCACCACTGAGCGGGGGTACCCAAGAGACCCAGTACTTC CASSPLSGGTQETQYF
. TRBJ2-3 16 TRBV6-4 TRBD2 TGTGCCAGCAGTGCCACTAGCGGGGGGGCCACAGATACGCAGTATTTT CASSATSGGATDTQYF
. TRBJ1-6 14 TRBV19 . TGTGCCAGTAGTATAGCCGGGTTTGAATCACCCCTCCACTTT CASSIAGFESPLHF
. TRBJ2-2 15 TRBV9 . TGTGCCAGCGGCATTAGACAGGAAAACACCGGGGAGCTGTTTTTT CASGIRQENTGELFF
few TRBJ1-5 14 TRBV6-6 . TGTGCCAGCAGTTACTCCGCAGGAAATCAGCCCCAGCATTTT CASSYSAGNQPQHF
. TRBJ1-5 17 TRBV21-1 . TGTGCCAGCAGCTTCCTGTGGGGACAGCTAAAAAATCAGCCCCAGCATTTT CASSFLWGQLKNQPQHF
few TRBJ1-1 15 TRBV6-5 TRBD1 TGTGCCAGCAGCCCAGTTACAGGGGTTAACACTGAAGCTTTCTTT CASSPVTGVNTEAFF
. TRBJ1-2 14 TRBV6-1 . TGTGCCAGCAGTGAAGCCGGACAGCTCTATGGCTACACCTTC CASSEAGQLYGYTF
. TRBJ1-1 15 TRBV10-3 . TGTGCCATCAGTGACCCTGGACAGCCGAACACTGAAGCTTTCTTT CAISDPGQPNTEAFF
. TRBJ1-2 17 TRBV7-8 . TGTGTCAGCAGCTTAGTAATTGGTCCCGGGGTGAACTATGGCTACACCTTC CVSSLVIGPGVNYGYTF
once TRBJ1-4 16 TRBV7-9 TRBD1 TGTGCCAGCAGCTTAGGGGACAGGGGAACTAATGAAAAACTGTTTTTT CASSLGDRGTNEKLFF
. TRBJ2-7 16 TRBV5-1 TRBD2 TGCGCCAGCAGCCTCTTCTCTAGCGGGGCGAGCTACGAGCAGTACTTC CASSLFSSGASYEQYF
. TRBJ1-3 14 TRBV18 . TGTGCCAGCTCCCGGGGGACGGCTGGAAACACCATATATTTT CASSRGTAGNTIYF
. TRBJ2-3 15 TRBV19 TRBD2 TGTGCCAGTAGTCTACTAGCGGAGAGCACAGATACGCAGTATTTT CASSLLAESTDTQYF
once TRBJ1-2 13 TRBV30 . TGTGCCTGTCGGGAAGGGATCAACTATGGCTACACCTTC CACREGINYGYTF
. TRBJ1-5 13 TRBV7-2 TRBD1 TGTGCCAGCAGCGACAGGGGAGGTCAGCCCCAGCATTTT CASSDRGGQPQHF
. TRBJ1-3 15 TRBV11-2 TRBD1 TGTGCCAGCAGCTTAGACAGGACAGGGGGAAACACCATATATTTT CASSLDRTGGNTIYF
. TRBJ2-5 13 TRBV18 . TGTGCCAGCTCACCAGGGCTCCAAGAGACCCAGTACTTC CASSPGLQETQYF
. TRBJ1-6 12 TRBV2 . TGTGCCAGTTCCCGAGATAATTCACCCCTCCACTTT CASSRDNSPLHF
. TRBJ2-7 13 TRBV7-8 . TGTGCCAGCAGCTTAGCCGGGGGGCCCGAGCAGTACTTC CASSLAGGPEQYF
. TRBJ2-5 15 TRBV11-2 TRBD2 TGTGCCAGCAGCTCGGCCGGCGGGAGGGGGGAGACCCAGTACTTC CASSSAGGRGETQYF
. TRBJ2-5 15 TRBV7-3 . TGTGCCAGCAGCTTATTGCCGACAGGACAAGAGACCCAGTACTTC CASSLLPTGQETQYF
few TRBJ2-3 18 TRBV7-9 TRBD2 TGTTCCAGCAGCCACACCTCCCTAGCGGGAGGGCCAGGAGATACGCAGTATTTT CSSSHTSLAGGPGDTQYF
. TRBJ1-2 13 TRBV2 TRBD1 TGTGCCAGCATGACAGGGGGCAGGAATGGCTACACCTTC CASMTGGRNGYTF
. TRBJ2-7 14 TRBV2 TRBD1 TGTGCCGGCAGCAAGACAGGGACCTTTTACGAGCAGTACTTC CAGSKTGTFYEQYF
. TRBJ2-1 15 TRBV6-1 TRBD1 TGTGCCAGCAGGCGGACAGGGAGCTCCTACAATGAGCAGTTCTTC CASRRTGSSYNEQFF
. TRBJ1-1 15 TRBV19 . TGTGCCAGTAGTATAGGAGGCGGGAGGAAGCCTGAAGCTTTCTTT CASSIGGGRKPEAFF
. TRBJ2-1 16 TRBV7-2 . TGTGCCAGCAGCTTAGTCGGCTTTACCACCGGGGGTGAGCAGTTCTTC CASSLVGFTTGGEQFF
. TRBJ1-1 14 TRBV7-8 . TGTGCCAGCAGCCCCGGGGTGCAAAACACTGAAGCTTTCTTT CASSPGVQNTEAFF